This TCR beta chain was captured by sequencing in a study of blood T cells in healthy people across ages. Study-wide results and caveats: TCR beta diversity per million T cells fell roughly linearly with age.

The CDR3 consists of 11 residues. V was pared by 8 bases and J by 7 bases, with 9 bases between. The germline CDR1 and CDR2 sequences are MNHEY and SMNVEV (reference sequence). Roughly 9.2 milliliters was the volume of peripheral blood drawn from each donor. The total RNA that was extracted per sample amounted to at least 5 micrograms. With regard to this clonotype: The target antigen is unknown.

Combining a sample-barcoded 5' primer with a J-beta primer mix, a second PCR ran for roughly 7 to 11 cycles. Using its own MiXCR run on the 5' RACE reads, TCRdb lists one record per CDR3 protein. The top ten hold less than 20% of the sample, which has 550,000 to 650,000 distinct CDR3 sequences, about 30% seen once. This sequence was found in a woman older than 75 in good health. The genes are TRBV27 and TRBJ2-1; D gene uncertain. Sequencing was carried out using blood. CDR3 amino acids: CASLGRNEQFF. The CDR3 nucleotides read TGTGCCAGCCTAGGTCGGAATGAGCAGTTCTTC.